A single sample gave rise to the 26 T cell receptor beta chains below, sequenced in a study of technical replicates of blood from a handful of donors. Sequenced by immunoSEQ multiplex PCR; TCRdb stores in-frame clones only, minus some. The sample includes approximately 81,000 clones, about 94% seen only once; the top ten take 0.36%. The sample taken for sequencing was T cells isolated from PBMCs. These receptors were taken from a human donor in good health.

This clone was counted once. The V gene is TRBV7-3, the J gene TRBJ2-2; D is unclear. CDR1 and CDR2 from the germline V gene are SGHTA and FQGTGA. The CDR3 has 14 amino acids. V gave up 1 base and J gave up 4 bases, with 7 bases separating them. CDR3 in amino acids: CASSLRPFTGELFF. The CDR3 DNA sequence: TGTGCCAGCAGCTTAAGGCCCTTCACCGGGGAGCTGTTTTTT.

This sequence joins TRBV5-1 and TRBJ2-7; 13 positions match TRBD2. The junction had 8 bases not matched to a gene; V was cut back by 4 bases and J by 4 bases. CDR1 and CDR2 (germline): SGHRS, YFSETQ. This CDR3 contains 16 residues. The CDR3 loop reads CASSPGLAGVGYEQYF. The CDR3 DNA follows: TGCGCCAGCAGCCCTGGACTAGCGGGAGTTGGGTACGAGCAGTACTTC.

The chain carries TRBV29-1 and TRBJ2-3, with 9 bases matching TRBD1. J was trimmed by 3 bases and V by 0 bases; bases with no gene match: 10. Per germline, CDR1 SQVTM and CDR2 ANQGSEA. There are 17 residues in the CDR3. For the CDR3, the DNA is TGCAGCGTTGAAGATTTACAGGGGGCGACGGGTACAGATACGCAGTATTTT. Its protein is CSVEDLQGATGTDTQYF.

This chain uses TRBV9 with TRBJ2-7, with TRBD1 matching over 7 bases. Germline V gene sequence: CDR1 SGDLS, CDR2 YYNGEE. The CDR3 totals 13 residues. The junction had 4 bases not matched to a gene; V was cut back by 1 base and J by 6 bases. Here the CDR3 DNA reads TGTGCCAGCAGCGTATCAGGGGGTGGCGAGCAGTACTTC. Protein sequence: CASSVSGGGEQYF.

The CDR3 here is CASRKGSGQTSTDTQYF. The CDR3 coding sequence is TGCGCCAGCAGAAAAGGGAGCGGGCAAACTAGCACAGATACGCAGTATTTT. The chain uses TRBV23-1 and TRBJ2-3, with D perhaps matching TRBD2 (6 bases). TRBV23-1 is treated as an ORF (open reading frame) with a function not yet certain. V lost 6 bases and J 0 bases, leaving 19 bases between the germline ends. This CDR3 spans 17 amino acids.

The CDR3: CASNRLANTDTQYF. The CDR3 region has the DNA TGTGCCAGCAACCGCCTAGCGAACACAGATACGCAGTATTTT. The V and J genes are TRBV2 and TRBJ2-3, with a tentative D call TRBD2 (6 bases). V gave up 7 bases and J gave up 2 bases, with 13 bases separating them. Germline assignment: CDR1 SNHLY and CDR2 FYNNEI. The CDR3 length is 14 residues.

The CDR3, as DNA: TGCGCCAGCAGCCTGGATGGGCAGGCCGTCTTTCCCAACACTGAAGCTTTCTTT. Protein: CASSLDGQAVFPNTEAFF. The rearrangement joins TRBV5-1 to TRBJ1-1; D call uncertain. The CDR3 has 18 amino acids. V was shortened by 4 bases and J by 2 bases, with 24 bases between the two germline ends. Germline assignment: CDR1 SGHRS and CDR2 YFSETQ.

CDR3 coding DNA: TGTGCCAGTAGTGATAGATGGGGGGGCAATCAGCCCCAGCATTTT. Translation gives CASSDRWGGNQPQHF. The gene calls are TRBV19 and TRBJ1-5, with D maybe TRBD1 (5 bases). V was trimmed by 5 bases and J by 2 bases, leaving 13 bases between them. The CDR3 spans 15 residues. Germline lookup yields CDR1 LNHDA and CDR2 SQIVND (reference sequence).

The genes are TRBV5-4 and TRBJ2-3; D is unresolved. This CDR3 region has 15 residues. The germline V gene encodes CDR1 SGHNT and CDR2 YYREEE (reference sequence). Trimming pared 1 base from V and 2 bases from J, leaving 11 bases between. The CDR3 here is CASSLSLPSTDTQYF. The CDR3 DNA sequence: TGTGCCAGCAGCTTGAGCCTCCCTTCCACAGATACGCAGTATTTT.

The chain combines TRBV5-1 with TRBJ2-6; 13 positions agree with TRBD2. V shed 8 bases and J 1 base; nucleotides not matched to a gene: 3. CDR1 is SGHRS, CDR2 YFSETQ, per germline. This CDR3 comprises 16 residues. The CDR3 loop is CASGLAGDSGANVLTF. The CDR3 nucleotides are TGCGCCAGTGGACTAGCGGGGGATTCTGGGGCCAACGTCCTGACTTTC.

The rearrangement joins TRBV4-2 to TRBJ1-2; possibly TRBD1 for D (5 bases). V was trimmed by 1 base and J by 4 bases, leaving 13 bases between them. This CDR3 is 15 amino acids long. Germline assignment: CDR1 LGHNA and CDR2 YNFKEQ. The CDR3 loop is CASSQAPGSGYGYTF. CDR3 nucleotides: TGTGCCAGCAGCCAAGCCCCAGGGTCGGGCTATGGCTACACCTTC.

The chain uses TRBV7-2 and TRBJ2-4, with 7 bases aligning to TRBD2. CDR1 is SGHTA, CDR2 FQGNSA, per germline. The CDR3 is 16 amino acids. J gave up 0 bases and V 5 bases, and 7 bases lay outside the gene matches. The CDR3 region is CASSPRLARAKNIQYF. The CDR3 nucleotides read TGTGCCAGCAGCCCTAGACTAGCTAGAGCCAAAAACATTCAGTACTTC. Full variable domain (rest looked up from reference TRBV7-2 and TRBJ2-4): GAGVSQSPSNKVTEKGKDVELRCDPISGHTALYWYRQSLGQGLEFLIYFQGNSAPDKSGLPSDRFSAERTGGSVSTLTIQRTQQEDSAVYLCASSPRLARAKNIQYFGAGTRLSVL.

This clone appeared once. The V and J genes are TRBV2 and TRBJ2-1, with D maybe TRBD2 (5 bases). V was pared by 2 bases and J by 7 bases, with 15 bases between. CDR3 length: 15 residues. Germline V gene lookup returns CDR1 SNHLY and CDR2 FYNNEI. The CDR3 loop reads CASSERGWYENEQFF. The CDR3, as DNA: TGTGCCAGCAGTGAACGGGGATGGTATGAAAATGAGCAGTTCTTC.

The rearrangement links TRBV29-1 to TRBJ1-1, with 7 bases aligning to TRBD1. The CDR3 extends over 12 amino acids. Germline V gene data show CDR1 as SQVTM and CDR2 as ANQGSEA. After removal of 8 bases from V and 5 bases from J, the junction contained 8 bases not matched to a gene. In nucleotides, the CDR3 is TGCAGCCAGGGACAGCCGTATACTGAAGCTTTCTTT. The encoded protein is CSQGQPYTEAFF.

The chain is built from TRBV9 and TRBJ2-1, with 7 bases lining up with TRBD2. V shed 4 bases, J shed 3 bases, and the junction held 7 bases outside the gene matches. CDR3 length: 15 amino acids. Germline CDR1 and CDR2: SGDLS and YYNGEE. The CDR3 nucleotides are TGTGCCAGCAGCCAAGTCCAGCGGGACTACAATGAGCAGTTCTTC. It translates to CASSQVQRDYNEQFF. Full variable domain (missing parts from reference TRBV9 and TRBJ2-1): DSGVTQTPKHLITATGQRVTLRCSPRSGDLSVYWYQQSLDQGLQFLIQYYNGEERAKGNILERFSAQQFPDLHSELNLSSLELGDSALYFCASSQVQRDYNEQFFGPGTRLTVL.

The chain links TRBV30 to TRBJ1-3; possibly TRBD1 for D (6 bases). Between the trimmed V and J ends, which lost 0 bases and 0 bases, there was a span of 9 bases. Germline CDR1 GTSNPN, CDR2 SVGIG (reference sequence). CDR3 size: 15 residues. The CDR3: CAWSVLGGSGNTIYF. CDR3 coding DNA: TGTGCCTGGAGTGTACTAGGGGGCTCTGGAAACACCATATATTTT.

The gene calls are TRBV28 and TRBJ1-1; D is possibly TRBD1 (5 bases). Germline-derived CDR1 and CDR2 are MDHEN and SYDVKM. The CDR3 has 10 residues. V lost 10 bases to trimming and J lost 11 bases, with 14 bases between them. CDR3 residues: CAIGANLAFF. As DNA, the CDR3 is TGTGCCATAGGGGCGAATTTGGCTTTCTTT.

The J gene is TRBJ2-3, the V gene TRBV4-3; D possibly corresponds to TRBD2 (7 bases). Germline values: CDR1 LGHNA, CDR2 YSLEER. The V end was cut by 0 bases, the J end by 8 bases, with 24 bases between. The CDR3 runs 18 residues. The CDR3 DNA reads as TGCGCCAGCAGCCAAGAGGGGGGGCTAGCGAGTTTTGAAGTTACGCAGTATTTT. Protein product: CASSQEGGLASFEVTQYF.

This chain links TRBV19 with TRBJ2-7; no firm D call. The CDR3 length is 12 residues. Trimming shortened V by 4 bases and J by 6 bases, and 10 bases separated the two germline ends. Per germline, CDR1 LNHDA and CDR2 SQIVND (reference sequence). CDR3 loop: CASSTPYGEQYF. The CDR3 DNA follows: TGTGCCAGTAGTACCCCCTACGGCGAGCAGTACTTC.

The V call is TRBV6-5, the J call TRBJ2-7; D is perhaps TRBD1 (5 bases). Trimming took off 1 base at V and 5 bases at J, with 9 bases between the two ends. This CDR3 spans 13 amino acids. Germline-derived CDR1 and CDR2 are MNHEY and SVGAGI. The CDR3 DNA sequence: TGTGCCAGCAGTTACTTTCAGGGCGACGAGCAGTACTTC. Translation gives CASSYFQGDEQYF.

The V gene is TRBV19, the J gene TRBJ2-6; maybe TRBD1 (5 bases). The CDR3 has 15 residues. V was cut by 7 bases and J by 1 base, with 11 bases left in between. Germline CDR1 LNHDA, CDR2 SQIVND (reference sequence). CDR3: CASTAQESGANVLTF. As DNA, the CDR3 is TGTGCCAGTACCGCACAGGAATCTGGGGCCAACGTCCTGACTTTC.

The rearrangement uses TRBV7-9 and TRBJ2-7; 9 bases are shared with TRBD1. The CDR3 is made up of 15 amino acids. Unmatched junction bases numbered 6, after V lost 3 bases and J lost 3 bases. In germline, CDR1 is SEHNR, CDR2 FQNEAQ (reference sequence). CDR3 residues: CASSLVGTGLYEQYF. The CDR3 coding sequence is TGTGCCAGCAGCTTGGTAGGGACAGGGCTCTACGAGCAGTACTTC. Full variable domain (rest looked up from reference TRBV7-9 and TRBJ2-7): DTGVSQNPRHKITKRGQNVTFRCDPISEHNRLYWYRQTLGQGPEFLTYFQNEAQLEKSRLLSDRFSAERPKGSFSTLEIQRTEQGDSAMYLCASSLVGTGLYEQYFGPGTRLTVT.

The chain has TRBV10-3 and TRBJ2-1; TRBD1 is a possible D gene (5 bases). V was shortened by 6 bases and J by 7 bases, with 16 bases between the two germline ends. CDR1 and CDR2 (germline): ENHRY, SYGVKD. This CDR3 comprises 14 residues. CDR3 in amino acids: CAIRGDQGSNEQFF. CDR3 coding DNA: TGTGCCATCAGAGGTGACCAGGGTAGTAATGAGCAGTTCTTC.

This clone has only a few counts. The J gene is TRBJ1-5, the V gene TRBV6-1; 9 bases fit TRBD1. V dropped 7 bases and J dropped 3; count of bases not matched to a gene: 1. Germline V lookup: CDR1 MNHNS, CDR2 SASEGT. The CDR3 is 13 amino acids. The CDR3, as DNA: TGTGCCAGCACACAGGGGGCCAATCAGCCCCAGCATTTT. This sequence encodes CASTQGANQPQHF.

The chain couples TRBV6-1 to TRBJ1-5; D remains ambiguous. The CDR3 is made up of 13 amino acids. V was clipped by 6 bases and J by 0 bases, with 6 bases between them. CDR1 and CDR2 (germline): MNHNS, SASEGT. In nucleotides, the CDR3 is TGTGCCAGCAGGACATATAGCAATCAGCCCCAGCATTTT. Protein: CASRTYSNQPQHF.

This chain links TRBV6-6 with TRBJ1-1; D gene uncertain. V was shortened by 2 bases and J by 0 bases, with 7 bases between the two germline ends. Germline lookup yields CDR1 MNHNY and CDR2 SVGAGI (reference sequence). This CDR3 has 14 amino acids. CDR3 sequence: CASSYQEMNTEAFF. DNA for the CDR3: TGTGCCAGCAGTTACCAGGAAATGAACACTGAAGCTTTCTTT.